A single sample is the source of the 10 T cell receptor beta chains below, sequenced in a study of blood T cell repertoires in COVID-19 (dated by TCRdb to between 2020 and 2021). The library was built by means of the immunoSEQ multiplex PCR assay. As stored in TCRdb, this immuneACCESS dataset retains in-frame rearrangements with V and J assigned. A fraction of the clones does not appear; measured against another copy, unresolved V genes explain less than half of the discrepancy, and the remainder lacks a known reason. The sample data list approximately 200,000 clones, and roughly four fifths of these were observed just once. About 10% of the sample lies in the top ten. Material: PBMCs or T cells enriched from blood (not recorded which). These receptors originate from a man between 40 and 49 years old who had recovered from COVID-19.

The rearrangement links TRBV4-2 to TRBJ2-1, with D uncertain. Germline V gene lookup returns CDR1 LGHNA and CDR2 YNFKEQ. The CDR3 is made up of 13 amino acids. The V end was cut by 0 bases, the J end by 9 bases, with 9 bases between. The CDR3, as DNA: TGTGCCAGCAGCCAAGATAGACAAGGTGAGCAGTTCTTC. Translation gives CASSQDRQGEQFF.

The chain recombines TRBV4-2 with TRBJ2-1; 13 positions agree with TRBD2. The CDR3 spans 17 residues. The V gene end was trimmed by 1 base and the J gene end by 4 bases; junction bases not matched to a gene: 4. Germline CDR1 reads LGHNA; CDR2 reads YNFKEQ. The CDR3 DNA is TGTGCCAGCAGCCAAGTACTAGCGGGAGGGCCTTACAATGAGCAGTTCTTC. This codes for CASSQVLAGGPYNEQFF.

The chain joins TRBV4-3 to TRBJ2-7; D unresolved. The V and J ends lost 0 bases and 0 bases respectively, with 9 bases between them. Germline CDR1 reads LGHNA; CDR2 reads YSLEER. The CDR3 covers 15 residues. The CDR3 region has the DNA TGCGCCAGCAGCCAAGACCGGCGGAGCTCCTACGAGCAGTACTTC. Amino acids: CASSQDRRSSYEQYF.

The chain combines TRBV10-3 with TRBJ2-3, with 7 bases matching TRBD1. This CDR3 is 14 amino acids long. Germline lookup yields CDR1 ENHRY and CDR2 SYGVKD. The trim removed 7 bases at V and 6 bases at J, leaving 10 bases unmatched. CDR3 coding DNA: TGTGCCATCAAAAGACAGGGTGAGGGCGATACGCAGTATTTT. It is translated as CAIKRQGEGDTQYF.

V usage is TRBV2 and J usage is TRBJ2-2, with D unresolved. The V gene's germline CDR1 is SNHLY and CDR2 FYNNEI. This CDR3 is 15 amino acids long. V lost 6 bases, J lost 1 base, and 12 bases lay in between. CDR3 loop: CASRTAAWNTGELFF. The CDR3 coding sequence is TGTGCCAGCAGGACTGCGGCTTGGAACACCGGGGAGCTGTTTTTT.

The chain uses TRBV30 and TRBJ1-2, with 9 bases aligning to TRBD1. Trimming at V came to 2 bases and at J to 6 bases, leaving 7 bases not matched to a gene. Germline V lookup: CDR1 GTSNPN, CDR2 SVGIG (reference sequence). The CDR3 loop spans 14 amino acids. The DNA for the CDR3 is TGTGCCTGGAGTCCCCGGGACAGGGACAATGGCTACACCTTC. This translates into CAWSPRDRDNGYTF.

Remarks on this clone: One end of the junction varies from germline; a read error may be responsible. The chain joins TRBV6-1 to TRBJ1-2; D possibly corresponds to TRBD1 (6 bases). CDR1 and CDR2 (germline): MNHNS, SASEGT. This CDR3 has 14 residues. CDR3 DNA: TGTGCCAGCAGCGAAGGACAGCCGAACTATGGCTACACCTTC. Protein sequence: CASSEGQPNYGYTF.

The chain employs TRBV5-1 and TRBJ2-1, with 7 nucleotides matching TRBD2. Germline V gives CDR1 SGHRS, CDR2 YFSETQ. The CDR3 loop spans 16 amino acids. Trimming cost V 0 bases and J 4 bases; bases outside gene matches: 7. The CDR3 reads CASSLDPSGSYNEQFF. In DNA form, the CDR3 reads TGCGCCAGCAGCTTGGACCCTAGCGGAAGTTACAATGAGCAGTTCTTC.

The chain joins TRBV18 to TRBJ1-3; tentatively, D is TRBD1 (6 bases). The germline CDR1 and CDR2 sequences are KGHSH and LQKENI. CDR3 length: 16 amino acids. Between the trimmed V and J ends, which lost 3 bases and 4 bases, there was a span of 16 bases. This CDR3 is CASSPLDSSRGNTIYF. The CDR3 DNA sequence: TGTGCCAGCTCACCCTTGGACAGTTCTAGGGGAAACACCATATATTTT.

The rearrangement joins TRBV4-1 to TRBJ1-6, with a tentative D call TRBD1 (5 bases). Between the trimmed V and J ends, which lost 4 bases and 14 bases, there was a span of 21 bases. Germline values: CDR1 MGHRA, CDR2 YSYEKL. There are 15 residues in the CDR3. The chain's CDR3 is CASSPPGESDITLHF. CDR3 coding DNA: TGCGCCAGCAGCCCACCGGGGGAGTCGGACATTACCCTCCACTTT.